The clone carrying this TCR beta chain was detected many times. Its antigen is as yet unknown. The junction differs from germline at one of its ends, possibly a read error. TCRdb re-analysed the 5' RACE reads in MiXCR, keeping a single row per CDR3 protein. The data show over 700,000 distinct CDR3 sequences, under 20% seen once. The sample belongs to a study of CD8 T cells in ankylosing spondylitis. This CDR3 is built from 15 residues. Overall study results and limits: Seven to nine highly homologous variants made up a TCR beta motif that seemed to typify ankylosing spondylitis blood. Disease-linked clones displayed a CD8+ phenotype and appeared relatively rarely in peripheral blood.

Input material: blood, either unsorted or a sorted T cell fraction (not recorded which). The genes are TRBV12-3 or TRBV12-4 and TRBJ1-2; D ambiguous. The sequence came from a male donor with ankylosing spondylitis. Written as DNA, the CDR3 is TGTGCCAGCAGTCTAGCAGCCCCAGCTAACTATGGCTACACCTTC. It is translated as CASSLAAPANYGYTF.